This T cell receptor beta chain was captured by sequencing in a study of blood T cell repertoires in COVID-19. Across the study: Some COVID-19 samples were acute and others convalescent; all came from the United States, Italy and Spain. PBMCs, B-cell-depleted T cells, or T cells provided the cDNA or gDNA that made up the material.

Authors' processing steps: The authors estimated nucleated cell counts from reference gene primer amplification. Some clones are missing from TCRdb's copy, which holds only in-frame ones; the method was immunoSEQ multiplex PCR. The D gene and trimming were derived from the DNA, and the V and J assignments and clone size from that table. The table records 300,000 to 400,000 clones, around 87% of them present only once. Deletions cut 8 bases from V and 7 bases from J, with 12 bases between. This CDR3 is 13 amino acids long. The clonotype was recovered from a man between 18 and 35 years old who had recovered from COVID-19. The V and J genes are TRBV12-3 or TRBV12-4 and TRBJ1-6; a weak D match, TRBD1 (5 bases). The sample comprised PBMCs or T cells enriched from blood (not recorded which). The DNA for the CDR3 is TGTGCCAGCCGGCAAAGACAGAATTCACCCCTCCACTTT. Translated, it gives CASRQRQNSPLHF.